These 14 T cell receptor beta chains originate from one sample sequenced in a study of blood T cell repertoires in COVID-19. Method: immunoSEQ multiplex PCR; TCRdb's copy keeps in-frame clones and lacks some. Here the sample spans about 300,000 clones, 80% to 90% being singletons. Sequencing was done on a sample of peripheral blood. These TCRs come from a young man who had recovered from COVID-19.

The V and J genes are TRBV14 and TRBJ2-5; D remains unclear. The CDR3 extends over 16 amino acids. Germline V gene sequence: CDR1 SGHDN, CDR2 FVKESK. V lost 1 base, J lost 2 bases, and 14 bases lay in between. The CDR3 region has the DNA TGTGCCAGCAGCCAAGTTGCAGGTGCCACACAAGAGACCCAGTACTTC. It is translated as CASSQVAGATQETQYF.

Comments on this clone: Sequence at one end of the junction differs from germline and may be a read error. J is TRBJ1-2 and V is TRBV7-2; perhaps TRBD1 as D (6 bases). Germline V gene sequence: CDR1 SGHTA, CDR2 FQGNSA. The CDR3 contains 14 residues. The CDR3 nucleotides read TGTGCCAGCAGCTTACTGGGGGCGAACTCCATATGCCTCTTC. Protein product: CASSLLGANSICLF.

The CDR3 region has the DNA TGTGCCAGCAGCCCAAGACAGGCTGAGTTTGCCTACAATGAGCAGTTCTTC. Its translation is CASSPRQAEFAYNEQFF. J is TRBJ2-1 and V is TRBV7-6; D is perhaps TRBD1 (6 bases). CDR3 length: 17 residues. Trimming took off 5 bases at V and 2 bases at J, with 19 bases between the two ends. Germline V gene lookup returns CDR1 SGHVS and CDR2 FNYEAQ.

The gene calls are TRBV6-5 and TRBJ2-7; 9 bases map to TRBD1. In germline, CDR1 is MNHEY, CDR2 SVGAGI. The CDR3 contains 14 residues. Losses at the gene ends were 8 bases for V and 3 bases for J; bases not matched to a gene: 8. CDR3 sequence: CASGRDRALYEQYF. The CDR3 DNA follows: TGTGCCAGCGGGCGGGACAGGGCCCTCTACGAGCAGTACTTC.

The V call is TRBV28, the J call TRBJ2-1, with D possibly TRBD2 on 5 matching bases. From germline, CDR1 is MDHEN and CDR2 SYDVKM. Trimming removed 10 bases at V and 8 bases at J, with 15 bases between. The CDR3 contains 12 residues. Here the CDR3 DNA reads TGTGCCACCACACCCCTGGGAGATGAGCAGTTCTTC. Protein product: CATTPLGDEQFF.

V usage is TRBV30 and J usage is TRBJ2-1; 7 nucleotides align to TRBD2. Germline-derived CDR1 and CDR2 are GTSNPN and SVGIG (reference sequence). The CDR3 contains 13 residues. After removal of 2 bases from V and 9 bases from J, the junction contained 7 bases not matched to a gene. In nucleotides, the CDR3 is TGTGCCTGGAGTATGGTAGCGGGTGGTGAGCAGTTCTTC. The encoded protein is CAWSMVAGGEQFF.

This clone was recorded once. The chain links TRBV7-2 to TRBJ1-6; the D is unclear. The CDR3 sequence is 12 residues long. Trimming removed 5 bases at V and 10 bases at J, with 9 bases between. Germline values: CDR1 SGHTA, CDR2 FQGNSA. In DNA form, the CDR3 reads TGTGCCAGCAGCCGGGAGCTATCACCCCTCCACTTT. Its protein product is CASSRELSPLHF.

The chain combines TRBV7-8 with TRBJ1-2; 7 positions match TRBD1. Trimming cost V 5 bases and J 3 bases; bases outside gene matches: 9. This CDR3 is 15 amino acids long. The germline V gene has CDR1 SGHVS and CDR2 FQNEAQ. CDR3 bases: TGTGCCAGCAGCCCTCAGACAGGGTCGGACTATGGCTACACCTTC. It encodes CASSPQTGSDYGYTF.

The CDR3 spells CASSSGDGNQPQHF. The DNA of the CDR3 is TGCGCCAGCAGCTCGGGGGATGGCAATCAGCCCCAGCATTTT. The gene calls are TRBV5-1 and TRBJ1-5; D may be TRBD1 (5 bases). The CDR3 has 14 amino acids. Germline assignment: CDR1 SGHRS and CDR2 YFSETQ. Trimming shortened V by 3 bases and J by 2 bases, and 9 bases separated the two germline ends.

This sequence joins TRBV10-2 and TRBJ1-6; D unresolved. Germline V gives CDR1 WSHSY, CDR2 SAAADI. Trimming shortened V by 6 bases and J by 3 bases, and 9 bases separated the two germline ends. The CDR3 is 14 amino acids. Here the CDR3 reads CASSLQLYNSPLHF. CDR3 DNA sequence: TGCGCCAGCAGCCTACAGCTCTATAATTCACCCCTCCACTTT.

This sequence joins TRBV5-1 and TRBJ2-1, with a weak D call TRBD2 (5 bases). V dropped 0 bases and J dropped 0 bases, with 7 bases sitting between them. CDR1 SGHRS and CDR2 YFSETQ come from the germline V gene. This CDR3 contains 15 residues. CDR3 DNA: TGCGCCAGCAGCTTGGCGGGGATCTCCTACAATGAGCAGTTCTTC. Translated: CASSLAGISYNEQFF.

The J gene is TRBJ2-1, the V gene TRBV7-2, with D uncertain. The CDR3 has 13 residues. V was shortened by 1 base and J by 4 bases, with 5 bases between the two germline ends. Germline CDR1 is SGHTA and CDR2 is FQGNSA. The CDR3 region is CASSLVVYNEQFF. The CDR3 DNA follows: TGTGCCAGCAGCTTAGTAGTTTACAATGAGCAGTTCTTC.

This clone was observed a handful of times. The chain has TRBV10-2 and TRBJ1-3; unclear D gene. The CDR3 loop spans 13 amino acids. The germline CDR1 and CDR2 sequences are WSHSY and SAAADI. The V gene lost 3 bases and the J gene lost 4 bases, with 7 bases spanning the gap. This chain's CDR3 is CASSESSGNTIYF. The CDR3 DNA sequence: TGCGCCAGCAGTGAATCTTCCGGAAACACCATATATTTT.

Notes on this clone: This sample also contains other DNA sequences that code for the same CDR3. The chain couples TRBV13 to TRBJ2-7, with 8 bases lining up with TRBD2. Trimming cost V 1 base and J 5 bases; bases outside gene matches: 10. Germline-derived CDR1 and CDR2 are PRHDT and FYEKMQ (reference sequence). CDR3 size: 16 residues. The CDR3 DNA sequence: TGTGCCAGCAGCTTAGAGAGGCGGGAGGACTCTCACGAGCAGTACTTC. Protein: CASSLERREDSHEQYF.